A selection of T cell receptor beta chains follows, all from one sample in a study of control samples from healthy donors and cancer patients. Profiling relied on immunoSEQ multiplex PCR, and the TCRdb table lists in-frame clones only, not all of them. The sample shows 150,000 to 160,000 clones, just under 95% of them seen only once. The specimen sequenced was blood. Receptors originate from a man in his forties in good health. Each CDR3 is given with its conserved first and last residue. A D gene is named only where the DNA matches it firmly. Size is omitted from some rows. Given values are once, few, many or a class for expanded clones.

v_gene	j_gene	d_gene	abundance	CDR3nt	CDR3aa
TRBV6-2/TRBV6-3	TRBJ1-3	-	-	TGTGCCAGCAGTTACCGGGAGGTGAAAACCTCTGGAAACACCATATATTTT	CASSYREVKTSGNTIYF
TRBV18	TRBJ1-2	-	-	TGTGCCAGCTCACCAAGACAGGATGGCTACACCTTC	CASSPRQDGYTF
TRBV7-9	TRBJ2-7	-	-	TGTGCCAGCAGCTTAGCAGCTTCGGCAGCTTCCGAGCAGTACTTC	CASSLAASAASEQYF
TRBV4-3	TRBJ1-2	-	-	TGCGCCAGCAGCCAAGAGGCAGGAGTTAACTATGGCTACACCTTC	CASSQEAGVNYGYTF
TRBV19	TRBJ1-1	TRBD1	-	TGTGCCAGTAGTATAGTTGAGACAGGGGGCACTGAAGCTTTCTTT	CASSIVETGGTEAFF
TRBV3-1/TRBV3-2	TRBJ2-2	TRBD2	-	TGTGCCAGCAGCCAAGAAACAGCGGGGGGGCTCGACGGGGAGCTGTTTTTT	CASSQETAGGLDGELFF
TRBV18	TRBJ1-6	TRBD1	-	TGTGCCAGCTCACTCGGGACAGCCCTAGAGCCACCCCTCCACTTT	CASSLGTALEPPLHF
TRBV29-1	TRBJ1-2	TRBD1	-	TGCAGCGCAAGCCGGGACAGGGGTGGCTACACCTTC	CSASRDRGGYTF
TRBV28	TRBJ2-2	-	-	TGTGCCAGCAGCGCCCCAGCGGGGAACACCGGGGAGCTGTTTTTT	CASSAPAGNTGELFF
TRBV19	TRBJ1-1	-	-	TGTGCCAGTAGTTTGACAGGCCATGGGACTGAAGCTTTCTTT	CASSLTGHGTEAFF
TRBV7-9	TRBJ1-2	-	-	TGTGCCAGCAGCTTAATCCAGGGAACGGGATCGGGAGGCTACACCTTC	CASSLIQGTGSGGYTF
TRBV12-5	TRBJ1-4	TRBD1	-	TGTGCTAGTGGACCGGGACAGGGGGCTAATGAAAAACTGTTTTTT	CASGPGQGANEKLFF
TRBV7-2	TRBJ1-1	-	-	TGTGCCAGCAGCTTATATGGCAGGGGAACTGAAGCTTTCTTT	CASSLYGRGTEAFF
TRBV7-9	TRBJ1-1	TRBD1	-	TGTGCCAGCAGCCCGGACAGGGTCACTGAAGCTTTCTTT	CASSPDRVTEAFF
TRBV6-1	TRBJ2-3	-	-	TGTGCCAGCAGTGAATCAGGGGTTAGCACAGATACGCAGTATTTT	CASSESGVSTDTQYF
TRBV6-1	TRBJ2-3	TRBD1	few	TGTGCCAGCAGTGAAGTATGGACAGGCCATACGCAGTATTTT	CASSEVWTGHTQYF
TRBV12-3/TRBV12-4	TRBJ1-2	-	-	TGTGCCAGCAGCCCTCGGGGATCAACTGGCTACACCTTC	CASSPRGSTGYTF
TRBV6-2/TRBV6-3	TRBJ1-6	-	-	TGTGCCAGCAGCCGGAGCTCCTATAATTCACCCCTCCACTTT	CASSRSSYNSPLHF
TRBV12-3/TRBV12-4	TRBJ2-1	-	once	TGTGCCAGCAGTTTCCTCGGACTAGAGCAGTTCTTC	CASSFLGLEQFF
TRBV5-5	TRBJ1-2	TRBD1	-	TGTGCCAGCAGCTTGGGGACAGGCGTAGAATTAGGCTACACCTTC	CASSLGTGVELGYTF
TRBV27	TRBJ1-2	TRBD1	once	TGTGCCAGCAGTGTAGGGCAGGGGGCTTTCGGTGGCTACACCTTC	CASSVGQGAFGGYTF
TRBV4-1	TRBJ1-2	-	-	TGCGCCAGCAGCGGAGGTTTGTGGGACTATGGCTACACCTTC	CASSGGLWDYGYTF
TRBV6-6	TRBJ1-5	-	-	TGTGCCAGCAGTTACAATAGCAATCAGCCCCAGCATTTT	CASSYNSNQPQHF
TRBV6-1	TRBJ2-7	-	-	TGTGCCAGCAGTGAGGGGGGGCCCAACGAGCAGTACTTC	CASSEGGPNEQYF
TRBV18	TRBJ1-1	-	-	TGTGCCAGCTCAGCACAGGGCCAGAACACTGAAGCTTTCTTT	CASSAQGQNTEAFF
TRBV28	TRBJ1-6	TRBD1	-	TGTGCCAGCAGTTTGGCCGGGACAGGGATTAATTCACCCCTCCACTTT	CASSLAGTGINSPLHF
TRBV5-1	TRBJ2-1	-	-	TGCGCCAGCAGCTTGGCCGGCACCGAGCAGTTCTTC	CASSLAGTEQFF
TRBV6-5	TRBJ1-5	-	once	TGTGCCAGCAGTCGAAATAATCAGCCCCAGCATTTT	CASSRNNQPQHF
TRBV30	TRBJ1-4	TRBD1	once	TGTGCCTGCACAGGGGATGCAACTAATGAAAAACTGTTTTTT	CACTGDATNEKLFF
TRBV7-3	TRBJ2-2	TRBD1	-	TGTGCCAGCAGCTCGGGACAGGCTCACACCGGGGAGCTGTTTTTT	CASSSGQAHTGELFF
TRBV6-2/TRBV6-3	TRBJ1-6	-	-	TGTGCCAGCAGTGGAACGACAGTGATTAATTCACCCCTCCACTTT	CASSGTTVINSPLHF
TRBV6-5	TRBJ2-3	-	once	TGTGCCAGCCGGCTTGCGGGTACGCAGTATTTT	CASRLAGTQYF
TRBV19	TRBJ2-7	TRBD1	-	TGTGCCAGTAGTATTGACGGGGACAGCTCCTACGAGCAGTACTTC	CASSIDGDSSYEQYF
TRBV7-2	TRBJ2-7	TRBD1	once	TGTGCCAGCAGCTTTGAGACAGGGGACGAGCAGTACTTC	CASSFETGDEQYF
TRBV9	TRBJ2-2	-	-	TGTGCCAGCAGCGTAGGACCCCTCGCCGGGGAGCTGTTTTTT	CASSVGPLAGELFF
TRBV28	TRBJ1-3	-	-	TGTGCCAGCAGTTTTGGTAATATGAACACCATATATTTT	CASSFGNMNTIYF
TRBV6-4	TRBJ1-6	-	-	TGTGCCAGCAGTGACTCGAATGTGAGTTGCAGAAGCTCCTATAATTCACCCCTCCACTTT	CASSDSNVSCRSSYNSPLHF
TRBV2	TRBJ2-3	TRBD2	-	TGTGCCAGCCGTCCGACTAGCGGGGGTTCAGATACGCAGTATTTT	CASRPTSGGSDTQYF
TRBV27	TRBJ2-1	-	once	TGTGCCAGCAGTTTTCGCACCTACAATGAGCAGTTCTTC	CASSFRTYNEQFF
TRBV10-3	TRBJ1-6	-	-	TGTGCCATCAGTGAACGGGATAATTCACCCCTCCACTTT	CAISERDNSPLHF
TRBV19	TRBJ2-7	TRBD1	once	TGTGCCACCCGACAGGGGGTTAGCTACGAGCAGTACTTC	CATRQGVSYEQYF
TRBV28	TRBJ1-1	-	-	TGTGCCAGCAGTTCCCACCCTCCTTTAACTGAAGCTTTCTTT	CASSSHPPLTEAFF
TRBV14	TRBJ2-7	TRBD1	-	TGTGCCAGCAGCCAGGAACAGGGGGACTACGAGCAGTACTTC	CASSQEQGDYEQYF
TRBV28	TRBJ1-3	TRBD1	-	TGTGCCAGCGCCGGACAGGGTGTACTCTCCTCTGGAAACACCATATATTTT	CASAGQGVLSSGNTIYF
TRBV19	TRBJ2-1	-	-	TGTGCCAGTAGTATTTGGGGGGCCGTGAATGAGCAGTTCTTC	CASSIWGAVNEQFF
TRBV6-2/TRBV6-3	TRBJ2-7	-	-	TGTGCCAGCAGTTATAGGACTACTCCGCAGTACTTC	CASSYRTTPQYF
TRBV7-8	TRBJ1-1	-	once	TGTGCCAGCAGCTCTCAGGGAGTACTCACTGAAGCTTTCTTT	CASSSQGVLTEAFF
TRBV27	TRBJ1-2	TRBD1	-	TGTGCCAGCAGTCTGACAGGGGAGGATGGCTACACCTTC	CASSLTGEDGYTF
TRBV20-1	TRBJ1-1	-	-	TGCAGTGCTAGATCCTTAGGGGGGGCTTTCTTT	CSARSLGGAFF
TRBV7-8	TRBJ2-5	TRBD2	-	TGTGCCAGCAGCCCCCAGACTAGCGGGGGGGCGGGTGAGACCCAGTACTTC	CASSPQTSGGAGETQYF
TRBV24-1	TRBJ2-7	TRBD1	-	TGTGCCACCAGTGACCGAAGGTTACAGGGGGCTAGCGAGCAGTACTTC	CATSDRRLQGASEQYF
TRBV10-3	TRBJ2-5	-	-	TGTGTCGGCGGGACCCAGTACTTC	CVGGTQYF